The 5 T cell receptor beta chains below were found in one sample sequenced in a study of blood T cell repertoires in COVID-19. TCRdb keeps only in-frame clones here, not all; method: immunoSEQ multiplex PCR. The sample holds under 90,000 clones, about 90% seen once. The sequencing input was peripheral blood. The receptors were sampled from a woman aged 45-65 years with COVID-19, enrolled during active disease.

The DNA for the CDR3 is TGTGCCAGCTCACTCATTCAGGAGGGACCGGAGACCCAGTACTTC. Its translation: CASSLIQEGPETQYF. The V and J genes are TRBV18 and TRBJ2-5, with a possible D match to TRBD2 (6 bases). The CDR3 is 15 residues long. Deletions cut 4 bases from V and 5 bases from J, with 17 bases between. Germline loops: CDR1 KGHSH, CDR2 LQKENI. Using reference TRBV18 and TRBJ2-5 for the parts outside the CDR3, the full variable domain is NAGVMQNPRHLVRRRGQEARLRCSPMKGHSHVYWYRQLPEEGLKFMVYLQKENIIDESGMPKERFSAEFPKEGPSILRIQQVVRGDSAAYFCASSLIQEGPETQYFGPGTRLLVL.

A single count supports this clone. The CDR3 coding sequence is TGTGCCAGCAGTTCACAGGGGGAGTTGGAGTACTTC. Translating gives CASSSQGELEYF. The rearrangement links TRBV28 to TRBJ2-7; TRBD1 agrees at 8 bases. V was pared by 4 bases and J by 11 bases, with 7 bases of the junction left unmatched. CDR1 is MDHEN, CDR2 SYDVKM, per germline. The CDR3 has 12 amino acids.

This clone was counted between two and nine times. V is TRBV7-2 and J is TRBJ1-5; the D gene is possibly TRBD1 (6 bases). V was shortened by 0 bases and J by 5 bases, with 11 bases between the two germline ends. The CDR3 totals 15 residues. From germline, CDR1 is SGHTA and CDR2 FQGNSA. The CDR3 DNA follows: TGTGCCAGCAGCTTAGCGTGGGGGGGCCATCAGCCCCAGCATTTT. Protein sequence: CASSLAWGGHQPQHF.

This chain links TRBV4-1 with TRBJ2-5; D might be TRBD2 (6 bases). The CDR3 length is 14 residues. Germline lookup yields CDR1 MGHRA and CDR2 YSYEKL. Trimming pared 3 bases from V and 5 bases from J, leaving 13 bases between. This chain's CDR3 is CASSQWSGRETQYF. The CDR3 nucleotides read TGCGCCAGCAGCCAGTGGTCAGGGAGGGAGACCCAGTACTTC.

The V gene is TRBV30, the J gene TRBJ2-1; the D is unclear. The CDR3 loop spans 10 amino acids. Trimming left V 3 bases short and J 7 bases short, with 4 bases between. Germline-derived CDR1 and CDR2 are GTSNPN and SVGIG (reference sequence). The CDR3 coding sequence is TGTGCCTGGAGCAAAAATGAGCAGTTCTTC. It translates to CAWSKNEQFF.